This TCR beta chain was obtained from a study of OX40 agonist ivuxolimab in advanced cancers. V dropped 3 bases and J dropped 4; count of bases not matched to a gene: 2. The CDR3 extends over 14 amino acids. Germline loops: CDR1 SGHVS, CDR2 FQNEAQ. Produced via immunoSEQ multiplex PCR; TCRdb's table is partial and in-frame only. The sample records approximately 90,000 clones, 70% to 90% being singletons. This sequence was found in an adult with an advanced solid tumor such as melanoma, head and neck, liver or kidney cancer. This chain uses TRBV7-8 with TRBJ2-7; the match to TRBD2 covers 11 bases. Sequencing used CD4+ or CD8+ T cells sorted from blood, obtained in a trial of the OX40 agonist ivuxolimab. CDR3 loop: CASSLGLAVYEQYF. CDR3 bases: TGTGCCAGCAGCTTGGGACTAGCGGTTTACGAGCAGTACTTC. The variable domain in full, completed from reference TRBV7-8 and TRBJ2-7, reads GAGVSQSPRYKVAKRGQDVALRCDPISGHVSLFWYQQALGQGPEFLTYFQNEAQLDKSGLPSDRFFAERPEGSVSTLKIQRTQQEDSAVYLCASSLGLAVYEQYFGPGTRLTVT.